These 6 T cell receptor beta chains originate from one sample sequenced in a study of OX40 agonist ivuxolimab in advanced cancers. The protocol was immunoSEQ multiplex PCR, while the TCRdb copy is restricted to in-frame clones and leaves out a portion. Of tens of thousands of clones in the sample, around 84% were seen once. The source material was CD4+ or CD8+ T cells sorted from blood, sampled in a trial of the OX40 agonist ivuxolimab. These TCRs come from an adult with an advanced solid tumor such as melanoma, head and neck, liver or kidney cancer.

Of note for this clone: The junction and the germline gene differ at one end; a read error may be behind it. The chain uses TRBV9 and TRBJ2-5; TRBD2 matches 12 bases. The CDR3 is 15 amino acids. CDR1 is SGDLS and CDR2 is YYNGEE in the germline V gene. CDR3 nucleotide sequence: TGTGCCAGCAGCCGGGGACTAGCGGGCGGAGAGGCCCAGTACTTC. This encodes CASSRGLAGGEAQYF.

Worth noting for this clone: One end of the junction varies from germline; a read error may be responsible. The CDR3: CASSLDTGGGGEQYF. CDR3 in DNA: TGTGCTAGCAGCTTAGATACAGGGGGCGGCGGCGAGCAGTACTTC. The rearrangement links TRBV7-7 to TRBJ2-7, with 9 bases aligning to TRBD1. This CDR3 has 15 amino acids. Germline V gene lookup returns CDR1 SSHAT and CDR2 FNYEAQ (reference sequence).

The genes are TRBV27 and TRBJ2-1; D unclear. Trimming cost V 2 bases and J 9 bases, with 11 bases left between them. Germline assignment: CDR1 MNHEY and CDR2 SMNVEV (reference sequence). The CDR3 spans 13 residues. DNA for the CDR3: TGTGCCAGCAGTTTAGATGGTAGCACTGAGCAGTTCTTC. Amino acid sequence: CASSLDGSTEQFF.

This rearrangement joins TRBV13 to TRBJ2-5; TRBD1 matches at 9 bases. The CDR3 is made up of 14 amino acids. Per the germline V gene, CDR1 is PRHDT and CDR2 is FYEKMQ (reference sequence). J gave up 3 bases and V 4 bases, and 3 bases lay outside the gene matches. CDR3 nucleotides: TGTGCCAGCAGCTCCCGACAGGGGGAAGAGACCCAGTACTTC. Translating it yields CASSSRQGEETQYF.

The V and J genes are TRBV6-4 and TRBJ2-3; 9 bases map to TRBD2. The germline V gene encodes CDR1 MRHNA and CDR2 SNTAGT. This CDR3 is built from 16 residues. After removal of 4 bases from V and 7 bases from J, the junction contained 12 bases not matched to a gene. The DNA for the CDR3 is TGTGCCAGCAGTGGCGGCGGGACTAGCCTTAGGTATACGCAGTATTTT. Amino acids: CASSGGGTSLRYTQYF.

The chain combines TRBV13 with TRBJ2-1, with TRBD2 identical over 12 bases. CDR1 and CDR2 from the germline V gene are PRHDT and FYEKMQ (reference sequence). With V trimmed by 1 base and J by 8 bases, 6 bases remained unmatched. The CDR3 is made up of 16 amino acids. CDR3 nucleotides: TGTGCCAGCAGCTTAGCTCGACTAGCGGGAGTCGATGAGCAGTTCTTC. Protein sequence: CASSLARLAGVDEQFF.